Below are 18 T cell receptor beta chains sequenced from a single sample in a study of identical twins. Each CDR3 protein gets one entry after TCRdb re-called the 5' RACE reads with MiXCR. The sample includes 420,000 or so distinct CDR3 sequences, under 20% of them seen just once. Sequencing was carried out using naive T cells sorted from blood. The receptors stem from a man aged 50 to 59 in good health.

The V call is TRBV6-5, the J call TRBJ2-1, with TRBD1 identical over 9 bases. With 3 bases clipped from V and 6 bases from J, the junction kept 6 bases outside the gene matches. From germline, CDR1 is MNHEY and CDR2 SVGAGI. The CDR3 has 15 residues. The DNA of the CDR3 is TGTGCCAGCAGTTATGGGACAGGGTCGACCAATGAGCAGTTCTTC. This translates into CASSYGTGSTNEQFF.

This clonotype showed up many times. This sequence joins TRBV29-1 and TRBJ2-7, with 7 bases fitting TRBD2. CDR3 length equals 16 residues. Germline V gene lookup returns CDR1 SQVTM and CDR2 ANQGSEA. The V gene end was trimmed by 3 bases and the J gene end by 4 bases; junction bases not matched to a gene: 15. The CDR3 is CSVEKGKGGSRYEQYF. CDR3 nucleotide sequence: TGCAGCGTTGAGAAGGGCAAGGGAGGGTCAAGGTACGAGCAGTACTTC.

This clonotype has just a few counts. The rearrangement links TRBV28 to TRBJ2-1; 8 nucleotides align to TRBD2. The CDR3 spans 17 residues. J gave up 4 bases and V 4 bases, and 12 bases lay outside the gene matches. Germline V CDR1 and CDR2: MDHEN, SYDVKM. CDR3 region: CASSSPGGGMNYNEQFF. CDR3 bases: TGTGCCAGCAGTTCCCCCGGGGGGGGCATGAATTACAATGAGCAGTTCTTC.

This clonotype was seen repeatedly, ten times or more. The chain employs TRBV11-2 and TRBJ2-2; D unresolved. V gave up 5 bases and J gave up 0 bases, with 13 bases separating them. There are 16 residues in the CDR3. Germline assignment: CDR1 SGHAT and CDR2 FQNNGV. The CDR3 DNA is TGTGCCAGCAGCAGTGGGCCCTCTGCGAACACCGGGGAGCTGTTTTTT. It codes for CASSSGPSANTGELFF.

This clonotype showed up just a few times. The chain has TRBV29-1 and TRBJ1-1; D is perhaps TRBD1 (5 bases). V was pared by 7 bases and J by 5 bases, with 14 bases between. Per the germline V gene, CDR1 is SQVTM and CDR2 is ANQGSEA. CDR3 size: 12 residues. The CDR3 loop reads CSAHWGRTEAFF. In DNA, the CDR3 is TGCAGCGCCCATTGGGGGAGGACTGAAGCTTTCTTT.

This clonotype was seen more than once but under ten times. This chain links TRBV6-5 with TRBJ1-5, with 8 bases fitting TRBD1. This CDR3 spans 13 amino acids. Germline V gene sequence: CDR1 MNHEY, CDR2 SVGAGI. The junction had 2 bases not matched to a gene; V was cut back by 5 bases and J by 5 bases. The CDR3 spells CASSIQGDQPQHF. CDR3 in DNA: TGTGCCAGCAGTATACAGGGGGATCAGCCCCAGCATTTT.

This clonotype showed up just a few times. The rearrangement uses TRBV6-5 and TRBJ2-4; 12 bases fit TRBD2. The CDR3 runs 15 residues. In germline, CDR1 is MNHEY, CDR2 SVGAGI. The V gene end was trimmed by 4 bases and the J gene end by 9 bases; junction bases not matched to a gene: 7. CDR3 sequence reads: CASSLTSGSGIIQYF. The CDR3, as DNA: TGTGCCAGCAGTTTGACTAGCGGGAGCGGTATCATTCAGTACTTC.

The CDR3 bases are TGTGCCACCAGCAGGGCACTGGGGGGTGCGGGAGTAAATGAGCAGTTCTTC. As protein: CATSRALGGAGVNEQFF. This chain links TRBV15 with TRBJ2-1; 7 bases align to TRBD2. Germline lookup yields CDR1 LNHNV and CDR2 YYDKDF (reference sequence). Trimming cost V 3 bases and J 7 bases; bases outside gene matches: 15. CDR3 length equals 17 residues.

The CDR3 DNA follows: TGTGCCAGCAGCCCCTTCCGGTTTAACACTGAAGCTTTCTTT. Encoded protein: CASSPFRFNTEAFF. The chain couples TRBV7-9 to TRBJ1-1; D is ambiguous. The V gene's germline CDR1 is SEHNR and CDR2 FQNEAQ (reference sequence). The CDR3 is 14 residues long. V was shortened by 5 bases and J by 2 bases, with 12 bases between the two germline ends.

This chain connects TRBV2 to TRBJ2-5; perhaps TRBD2 as D (6 bases). Germline lookup yields CDR1 SNHLY and CDR2 FYNNEI. This CDR3 comprises 14 residues. V was cut by 2 bases and J by 10 bases, with 17 bases left in between. Written as DNA, the CDR3 is TGTGCCAGCAGTGAATCGGGGACTGGGAAGGACCAGTACTTC. This encodes CASSESGTGKDQYF.

This clonotype has ten or more counts. The rearrangement links TRBV6-5 to TRBJ2-5; 9 bases are a match to TRBD2. This CDR3 has 19 amino acids. V was clipped by 2 bases and J by 2 bases; unmatched bases: 15. From germline, CDR1 is MNHEY and CDR2 SVGAGI. DNA for the CDR3: TGTGCCAGCAGTTACGCTTCGTTCGATAGCGGGGGCAGACAAGAGACCCAGTACTTC. This sequence encodes CASSYASFDSGGRQETQYF.

This clonotype occurred a few times. V and J are TRBV21-1 and TRBJ2-1. TRBV21-1 is tagged as a pseudogene. The CDR3 length is 14 residues. In nucleotides, the CDR3 is TGTGCCAGCAGCAAAGGTAGCTCCTACAATGAGCAGTTCTTC. Translated: CASSKGSSYNEQFF.

This clonotype occurred a few times. The chain couples TRBV6-2 or TRBV6-3 to TRBJ2-1, with D possibly TRBD2 on 5 matching bases. V was trimmed by 2 bases and J by 1 base, leaving 15 bases between them. The CDR3 is made up of 17 amino acids. CDR1 MNHEY and CDR2 SVGEGT come from the germline V gene. The chain's CDR3 is CASSYSSEEASYNEQFF. CDR3 nucleotides: TGTGCCAGCAGTTACAGCTCGGAGGAGGCTTCCTACAATGAGCAGTTCTTC.

This clonotype was seen a handful of times. The chain joins TRBV4-3 to TRBJ2-1, with 11 nucleotides matching TRBD2. CDR3 length: 14 residues. Germline V gene lookup returns CDR1 LGHNA and CDR2 YSLEER. The V and J ends lost 4 bases and 5 bases, in that order; junction bases with no gene match: 1. The CDR3 spells CASSPGLADNEQFF. DNA of the CDR3: TGCGCCAGCAGCCCGGGACTAGCGGACAATGAGCAGTTCTTC.

This clonotype has just a few counts. The chain uses TRBV11-1 and TRBJ2-3; the match to TRBD2 covers 11 bases. V was clipped by 6 bases and J by 7 bases; unmatched bases: 18. Germline V gene lookup returns CDR1 SGHAT and CDR2 FQDESV (reference sequence). The CDR3 length is 18 residues. CDR3 region: CASSRGLAGTVGTNTQYF. The DNA of the CDR3 is TGTGCCAGCAGTCGAGGACTAGCGGGTACTGTAGGGACTAATACGCAGTATTTT.

The chain recombines TRBV12-3 or TRBV12-4 with TRBJ2-3; TRBD2 might be the D (5 bases). This CDR3 region has 13 residues. Trimming took 5 bases from V and 2 from J, leaving 8 bases between them. The CDR3 spells CASSVGVTDTQYF. The DNA for the CDR3 is TGTGCCAGCAGTGTCGGGGTCACAGATACGCAGTATTTT.

This clonotype was detected ten times or more. This sequence joins TRBV6-1 and TRBJ1-1; weak D call: TRBD1 (5 bases). This CDR3 is 14 amino acids long. Germline-derived CDR1 and CDR2 are MNHNS and SASEGT. Trimming took off 7 bases at V and 4 bases at J, with 16 bases between the two ends. The CDR3 loop reads CASNRISGGTEAFF. The DNA of the CDR3 is TGTGCCAGCAATCGAATTTCCGGGGGCACTGAAGCTTTCTTT.

The chain couples TRBV20-1 to TRBJ2-3; TRBD2 agrees at 12 bases. CDR1 DFQATT and CDR2 SNEGSKA come from the germline V gene (reference sequence). The CDR3 is 14 amino acids. V lost 4 bases, J lost 4 bases, and 3 bases stayed unmatched. The DNA of the CDR3 is TGCAGTGCTAAACTAGCGGGAGGTTCAGATACGCAGTATTTT. Translated, it gives CSAKLAGGSDTQYF.